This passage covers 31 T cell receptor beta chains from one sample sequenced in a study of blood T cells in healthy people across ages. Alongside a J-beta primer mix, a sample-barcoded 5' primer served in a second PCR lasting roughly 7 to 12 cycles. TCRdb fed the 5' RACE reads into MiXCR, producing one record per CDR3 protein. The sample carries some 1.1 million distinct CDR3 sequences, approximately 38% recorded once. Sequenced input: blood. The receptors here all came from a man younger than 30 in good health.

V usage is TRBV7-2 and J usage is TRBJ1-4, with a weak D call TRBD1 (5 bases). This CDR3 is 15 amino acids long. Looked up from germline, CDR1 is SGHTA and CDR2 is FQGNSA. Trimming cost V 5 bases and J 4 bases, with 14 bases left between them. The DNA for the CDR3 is TGTGCCAGCAGCGTGCAGGGTGCCGGTAATGAAAAACTGTTTTTT. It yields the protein CASSVQGAGNEKLFF.

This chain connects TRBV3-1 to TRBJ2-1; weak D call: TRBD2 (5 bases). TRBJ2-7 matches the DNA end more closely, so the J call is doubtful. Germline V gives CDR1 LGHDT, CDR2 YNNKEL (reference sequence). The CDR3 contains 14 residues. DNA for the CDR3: TGTGCCAGCAGCCCTAGCACGACCCATTACGAGCAGTACTTC. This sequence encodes CASSPSTTHYEQYF.

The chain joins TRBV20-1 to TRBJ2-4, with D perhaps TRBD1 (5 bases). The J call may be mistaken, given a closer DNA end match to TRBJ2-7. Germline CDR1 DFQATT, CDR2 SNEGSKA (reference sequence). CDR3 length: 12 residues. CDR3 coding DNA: TGCAGTGCTAGACCAGACAGATACGAGCAGTACTTC. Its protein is CSARPDRYEQYF.

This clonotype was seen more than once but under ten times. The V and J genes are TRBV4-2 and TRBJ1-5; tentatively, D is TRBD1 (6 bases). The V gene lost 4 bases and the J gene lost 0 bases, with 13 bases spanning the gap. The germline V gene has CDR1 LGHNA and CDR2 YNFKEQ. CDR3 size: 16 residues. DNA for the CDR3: TGTGCCAGCAGCCGCTCCTACAGGGATAGCAATCAGCCCCAGCATTTT. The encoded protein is CASSRSYRDSNQPQHF.

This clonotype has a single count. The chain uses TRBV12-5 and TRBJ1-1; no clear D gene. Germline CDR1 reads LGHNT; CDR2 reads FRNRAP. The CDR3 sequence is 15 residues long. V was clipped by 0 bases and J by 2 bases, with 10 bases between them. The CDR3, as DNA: TGTGCTAGTGGTTTGGTAGAGGGTCGCAACACTGAAGCTTTCTTT. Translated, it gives CASGLVEGRNTEAFF.

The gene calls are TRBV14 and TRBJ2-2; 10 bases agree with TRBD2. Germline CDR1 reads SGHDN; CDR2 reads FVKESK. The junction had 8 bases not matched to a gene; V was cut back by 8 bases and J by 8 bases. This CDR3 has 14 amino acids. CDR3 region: CASGDLAGAGELFF. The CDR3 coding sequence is TGTGCCAGCGGTGACCTAGCGGGGGCGGGGGAGCTGTTTTTT.

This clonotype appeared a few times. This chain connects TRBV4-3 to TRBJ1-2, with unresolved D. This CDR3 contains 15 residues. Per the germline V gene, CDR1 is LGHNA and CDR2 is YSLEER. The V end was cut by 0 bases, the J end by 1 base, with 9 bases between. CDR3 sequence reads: CASSQDSDYNYGYTF. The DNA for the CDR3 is TGCGCCAGCAGCCAAGACTCCGACTATAACTATGGCTACACCTTC.

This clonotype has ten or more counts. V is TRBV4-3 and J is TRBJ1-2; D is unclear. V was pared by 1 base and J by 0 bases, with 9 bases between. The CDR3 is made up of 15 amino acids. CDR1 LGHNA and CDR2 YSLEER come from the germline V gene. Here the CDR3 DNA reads TGCGCCAGCAGCCAAGGCCACCTTTCTAACTATGGCTACACCTTC. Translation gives CASSQGHLSNYGYTF.

The CDR3: CSVYRDRGNNEQFF. The CDR3 DNA is TGCAGTGTTTACCGGGACAGGGGGAACAATGAGCAGTTCTTC. The gene calls are TRBV20-1 and TRBJ2-1; 11 nucleotides agree with TRBD1. Trimming took 7 bases from V and 5 from J; bases not matched to a gene: 7. Germline V gene lookup returns CDR1 DFQATT and CDR2 SNEGSKA (reference sequence). This CDR3 has 14 amino acids.

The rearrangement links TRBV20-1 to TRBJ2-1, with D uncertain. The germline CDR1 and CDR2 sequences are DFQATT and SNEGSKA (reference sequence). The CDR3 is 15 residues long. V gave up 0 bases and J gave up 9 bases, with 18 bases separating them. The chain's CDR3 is CSARDFWREGCEQFF. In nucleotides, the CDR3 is TGCAGTGCTAGAGATTTCTGGCGAGAAGGATGTGAGCAGTTCTTC.

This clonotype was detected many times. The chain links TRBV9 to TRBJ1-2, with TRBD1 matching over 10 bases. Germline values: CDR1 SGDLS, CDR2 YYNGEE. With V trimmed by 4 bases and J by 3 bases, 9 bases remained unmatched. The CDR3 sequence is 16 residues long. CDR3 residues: CASSSNPGTGDYGYTF. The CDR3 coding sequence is TGTGCCAGCAGCTCAAACCCCGGGACAGGGGACTATGGCTACACCTTC.

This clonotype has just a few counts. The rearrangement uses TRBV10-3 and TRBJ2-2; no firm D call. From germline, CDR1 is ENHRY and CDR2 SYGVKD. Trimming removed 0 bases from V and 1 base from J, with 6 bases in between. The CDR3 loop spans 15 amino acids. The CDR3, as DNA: TGTGCCATCAGTGAGTCTAAGAGGAACACCGGGGAGCTGTTTTTT. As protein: CAISESKRNTGELFF.

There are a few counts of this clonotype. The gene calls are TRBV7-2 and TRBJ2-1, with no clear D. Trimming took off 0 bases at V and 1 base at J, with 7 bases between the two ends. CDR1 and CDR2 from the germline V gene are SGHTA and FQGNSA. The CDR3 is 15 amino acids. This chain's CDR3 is CASSLARRSYNEQFF. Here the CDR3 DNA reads TGTGCCAGCAGCTTAGCAAGGCGATCCTACAATGAGCAGTTCTTC.

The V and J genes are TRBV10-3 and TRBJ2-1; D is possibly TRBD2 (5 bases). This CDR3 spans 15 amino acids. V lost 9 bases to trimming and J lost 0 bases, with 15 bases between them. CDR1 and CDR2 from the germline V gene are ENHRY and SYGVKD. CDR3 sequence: CAIRASTSSYNEQFF. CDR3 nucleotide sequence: TGTGCCATTAGGGCTAGCACAAGCTCCTACAATGAGCAGTTCTTC.

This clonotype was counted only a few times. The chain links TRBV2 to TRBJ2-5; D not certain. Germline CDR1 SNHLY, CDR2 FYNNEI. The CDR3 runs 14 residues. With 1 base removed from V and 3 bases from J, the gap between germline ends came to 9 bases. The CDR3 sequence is CASSEETQEETQYF. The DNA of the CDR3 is TGTGCCAGCAGTGAAGAGACTCAAGAAGAGACCCAGTACTTC.

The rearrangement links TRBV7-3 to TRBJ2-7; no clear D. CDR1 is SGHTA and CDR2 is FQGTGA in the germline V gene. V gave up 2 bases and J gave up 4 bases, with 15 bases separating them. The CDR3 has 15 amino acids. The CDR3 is CASSLFPGGQYEQYF. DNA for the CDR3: TGTGCCAGCAGCTTATTTCCGGGCGGCCAGTACGAGCAGTACTTC.

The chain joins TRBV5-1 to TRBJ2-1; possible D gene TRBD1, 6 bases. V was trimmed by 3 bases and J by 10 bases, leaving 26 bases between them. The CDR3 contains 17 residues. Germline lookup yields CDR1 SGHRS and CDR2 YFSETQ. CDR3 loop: CASSSVLQDRSSYEQFF. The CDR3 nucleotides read TGCGCCAGCAGCTCCGTACTTCAGGACAGATCTTCCTACGAGCAGTTCTTC.

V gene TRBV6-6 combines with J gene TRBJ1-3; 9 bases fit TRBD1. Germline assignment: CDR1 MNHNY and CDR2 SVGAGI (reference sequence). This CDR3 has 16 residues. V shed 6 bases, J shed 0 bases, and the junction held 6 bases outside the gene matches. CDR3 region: CASSRDRESSGNTIYF. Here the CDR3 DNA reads TGTGCCAGCAGCAGGGACAGGGAGAGCTCTGGAAACACCATATATTTT.

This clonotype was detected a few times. Here the CDR3 DNA reads TGTGCCAGCAGCTTAAGGTTTGGCACCGAGGGGGACACTGAAGCTTTCTTT. Its translation is CASSLRFGTEGDTEAFF. V gene TRBV7-2 combines with J gene TRBJ1-1, with D perhaps TRBD1 (6 bases). Germline CDR1 reads SGHTA; CDR2 reads FQGNSA. The CDR3 runs to 17 residues. The V and J ends lost 2 bases and 3 bases respectively, with 19 bases between them. Based on the CDR3 plus reference TRBV7-2 and TRBJ1-1, the full variable domain is GAGVSQSPSNKVTEKGKDVELRCDPISGHTALYWYRQSLGQGLEFLIYFQGNSAPDKSGLPSDRFSAERTGGSVSTLTIQRTQQEDSAVYLCASSLRFGTEGDTEAFFGQGTRLTVV.

The DNA of the CDR3 is TGTGCCAGCAGTTTGGGACTTCCTGGTTCCTACGAGCAGTACTTC. Its translation: CASSLGLPGSYEQYF. The chain has TRBV12-3 or TRBV12-4 and TRBJ2-5; a possible D gene is TRBD2 (6 bases). The J call is doubtful: the DNA matches TRBJ2-7 better. CDR3 size: 15 residues.

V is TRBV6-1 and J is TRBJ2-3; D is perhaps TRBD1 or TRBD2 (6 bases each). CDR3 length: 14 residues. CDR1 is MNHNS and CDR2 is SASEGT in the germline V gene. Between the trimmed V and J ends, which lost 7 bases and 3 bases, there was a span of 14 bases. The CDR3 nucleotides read TGTGCCAGCAAGAGGGGGGAGCGAACAGATACGCAGTATTTT. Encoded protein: CASKRGERTDTQYF.

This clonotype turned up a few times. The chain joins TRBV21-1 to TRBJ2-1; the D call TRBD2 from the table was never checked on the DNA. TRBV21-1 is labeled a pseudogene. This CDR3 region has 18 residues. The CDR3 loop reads CASSEGEERGTSYNEQFF. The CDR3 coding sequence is TGTGCCAGCAGCGAAGGGGAGGAACGGGGGACCTCCTACAATGAGCAGTTCTTC.

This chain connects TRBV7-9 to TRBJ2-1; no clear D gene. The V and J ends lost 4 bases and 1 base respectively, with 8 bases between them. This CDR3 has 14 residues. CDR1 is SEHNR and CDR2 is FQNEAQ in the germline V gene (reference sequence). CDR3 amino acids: CASSSRLSYNEQFF. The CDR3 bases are TGTGCCAGCAGCTCGCGACTGTCCTACAATGAGCAGTTCTTC.

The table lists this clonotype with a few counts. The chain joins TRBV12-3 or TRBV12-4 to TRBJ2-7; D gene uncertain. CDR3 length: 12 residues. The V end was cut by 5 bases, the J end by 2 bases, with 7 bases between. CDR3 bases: TGTGCCAGCAGTGCCGTGGCCTACGAGCAGTACTTC. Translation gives CASSAVAYEQYF.

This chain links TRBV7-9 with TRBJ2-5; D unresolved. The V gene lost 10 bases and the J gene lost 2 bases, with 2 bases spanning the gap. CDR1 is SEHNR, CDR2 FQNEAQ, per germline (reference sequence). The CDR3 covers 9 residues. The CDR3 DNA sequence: TGTGCCATTCAAGAGACCCAGTACTTC. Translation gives CAIQETQYF.

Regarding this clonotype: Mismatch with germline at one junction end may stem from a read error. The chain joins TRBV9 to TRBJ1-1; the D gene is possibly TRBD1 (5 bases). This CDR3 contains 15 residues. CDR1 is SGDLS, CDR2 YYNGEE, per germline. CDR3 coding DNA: TGTGTCAGCACCCCGACAGAGGGAGTGAACACTGAAGCTTTCTTT. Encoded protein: CVSTPTEGVNTEAFF.

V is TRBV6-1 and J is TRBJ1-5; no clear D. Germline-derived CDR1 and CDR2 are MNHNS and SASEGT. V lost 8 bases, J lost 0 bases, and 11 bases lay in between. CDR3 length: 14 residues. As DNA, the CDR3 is TGTGCCAGCTCAACAGAAACTAGCAATCAGCCCCAGCATTTT. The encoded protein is CASSTETSNQPQHF.

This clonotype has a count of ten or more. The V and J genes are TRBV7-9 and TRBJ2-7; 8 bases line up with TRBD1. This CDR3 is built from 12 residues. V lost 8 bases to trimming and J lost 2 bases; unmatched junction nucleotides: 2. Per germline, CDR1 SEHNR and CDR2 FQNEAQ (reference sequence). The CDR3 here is CASGTGTYEQYF. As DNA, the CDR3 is TGTGCCAGCGGGACAGGAACCTACGAGCAGTACTTC.

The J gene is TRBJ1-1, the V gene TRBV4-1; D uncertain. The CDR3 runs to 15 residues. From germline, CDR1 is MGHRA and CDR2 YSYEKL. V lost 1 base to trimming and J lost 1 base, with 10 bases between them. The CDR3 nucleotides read TGCGCCAGCAGCCAAGCCCCGACTGAGAACACTGAAGCTTTCTTT. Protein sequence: CASSQAPTENTEAFF.

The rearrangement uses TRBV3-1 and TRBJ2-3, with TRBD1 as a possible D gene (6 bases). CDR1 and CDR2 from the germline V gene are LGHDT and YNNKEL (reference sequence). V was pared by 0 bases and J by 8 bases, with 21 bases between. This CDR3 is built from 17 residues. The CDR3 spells CASSQDQGTPRLGTQYF. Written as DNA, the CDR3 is TGTGCCAGCAGCCAAGATCAGGGGACCCCGAGGTTGGGTACGCAGTATTTT.

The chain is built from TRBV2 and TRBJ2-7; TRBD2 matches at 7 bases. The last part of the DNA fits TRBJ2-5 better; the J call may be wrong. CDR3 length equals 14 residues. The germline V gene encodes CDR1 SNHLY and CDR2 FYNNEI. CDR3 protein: CASSERDLAATQYF. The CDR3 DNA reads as TGTGCCAGCAGTGAAAGGGATCTAGCGGCGACCCAGTACTTC.